A selection of T cell receptor beta chains follows, all from one sample in a study of cytomegalovirus exposure and HLA in healthy donors. Profiled with immunoSEQ multiplex PCR; TCRdb holds only in-frame clones, not every one. The table records 75,000 to 95,000 clones, about two thirds of them present only once. The sequencing input was PBMCs. The receptor source for this set is a man aged 45-65 years in good health and CMV-seronegative. The CDR3 runs from the conserved cysteine through the conserved F or W. The order of the fields is V gene, CDR3 protein.

v_gene: TRBV4-1
CDR3aa: CASSHPPTGRANYGYTF

v_gene: TRBV5-6
CDR3aa: CASRLGLNTGELFF

v_gene: TRBV19
CDR3aa: CASSRGSAYNEQFF

v_gene: TRBV11-3
CDR3aa: CASSPRTGSTGELFF

v_gene: TRBV10-3
CDR3aa: CAISESGDTQYF

v_gene: TRBV7-9
CDR3aa: CASSLHYNEQFF

v_gene: TRBV29-1
CDR3aa: CSVSGVSGELFF

v_gene: TRBV4-2
CDR3aa: CASSQGGGSYEQYF

v_gene: TRBV19
CDR3aa: CASSNTGGGQPQHF

v_gene: TRBV6-5
CDR3aa: CASSYLSYNEQFF

v_gene: TRBV9
CDR3aa: CASSEPPSGGYNEQFF

v_gene: TRBV30
CDR3aa: CAWTHGETQYF

v_gene: TRBV5-8
CDR3aa: CASSLGGRPYGYTF

v_gene: TRBV7-2
CDR3aa: CASGGWLQFGEQFF

v_gene: TRBV7-2
CDR3aa: CASSLPRGTGELFF

v_gene: TRBV5-4
CDR3aa: CASSERRSYNEQFF